These 23 T cell receptor beta chains came from one sample sequenced in a study of blood T cell repertoires in COVID-19. Sequencing used immunoSEQ multiplex PCR; TCRdb keeps in-frame clones, though not all of them. The data contain about 110,000 clones, about 80% of them singletons. The specimen was peripheral blood. Receptors were obtained from a woman aged 45-65 years with acute or convalescent COVID-19.

The genes are TRBV7-3 and TRBJ2-1; no reliable D call. The V end lost 5 bases, the J end lost 4 bases, and 9 bases lay between the germline ends. The CDR3 runs 13 residues. Germline V gene sequence: CDR1 SGHTA, CDR2 FQGTGA. The CDR3: CASSLNGYNEQFF. CDR3 sequence (DNA): TGTGCCAGCAGCCTGAACGGGTACAATGAGCAGTTCTTC.

This chain uses TRBV30 with TRBJ1-6; 8 bases align to TRBD1. V lost 0 bases to trimming and J lost 6 bases; unmatched junction nucleotides: 10. This CDR3 contains 17 residues. Germline V gives CDR1 GTSNPN, CDR2 SVGIG (reference sequence). This CDR3 reads CAWSVDRSGQVNSPLHF. DNA of the CDR3: TGTGCCTGGAGTGTAGACCGATCGGGACAGGTTAATTCACCCCTCCACTTT.

This chain links TRBV6-6 with TRBJ1-1; the D gene is possibly TRBD1 (6 bases). This CDR3 has 12 amino acids. Germline V gene sequence: CDR1 MNHNY, CDR2 SVGAGI (reference sequence). Trimming removed 5 bases at V and 10 bases at J, with 14 bases between. Here the CDR3 DNA reads TGTGCCAGCAGTCGGGACACCCCGGGAGCTTTCTTT. Translation: CASSRDTPGAFF.

The V call is TRBV3-1 (or the pseudogene TRBV3-2), the J call TRBJ2-1, with D tentatively TRBD2 (6 bases). Looked up from germline, CDR1 is LGHDT and CDR2 is YNNKEL (reference sequence). CDR3 length: 16 residues. V gave up 1 base and J gave up 4 bases, with 14 bases separating them. Here the CDR3 DNA reads TGTGCCAGCAGCCAAGGAGGCGGGGCCCGTTACAATGAGCAGTTCTTC. It translates to CASSQGGGARYNEQFF.

V gene TRBV2 combines with J gene TRBJ1-2, with D unclear. The CDR3 runs 16 residues. CDR1 SNHLY and CDR2 FYNNEI come from the germline V gene. V was trimmed by 5 bases and J by 0 bases, leaving 16 bases between them. CDR3 sequence (DNA): TGTGCCAGCAGTCCCCCGACACGGAATGCTAACTATGGCTACACCTTC. This sequence encodes CASSPPTRNANYGYTF.

The gene calls are TRBV5-4 and TRBJ1-1, with a weak D call TRBD1 (5 bases). Trimming removed 5 bases at V and 1 base at J, with 18 bases between. CDR1 and CDR2 (germline): SGHNT, YYREEE (reference sequence). The CDR3 sequence is 16 residues long. The CDR3 DNA follows: TGTGCCAGCAGTGTCGACAGCAACACGCGGAACACTGAAGCTTTCTTT. Translation: CASSVDSNTRNTEAFF.

The rearrangement joins TRBV11-2 to TRBJ2-3; TRBD2 matches at 9 bases. Germline values: CDR1 SGHAT, CDR2 FQNNGV. This CDR3 region has 12 residues. V lost 4 bases, J lost 9 bases, and 2 bases stayed unmatched. The CDR3 sequence: CASSSSGRTQYF. DNA of the CDR3: TGTGCCAGCAGCTCAAGCGGGAGGACGCAGTATTTT.

The chain uses TRBV12-3 or TRBV12-4 and TRBJ1-2, with D possibly TRBD1 on 6 matching bases. The CDR3 extends over 12 amino acids. V lost 4 bases, J lost 3 bases, and 6 bases lay in between. The CDR3 region has the DNA TGTGCCAGCAGTTCAGGGGACTATGGCTACACCTTC. It encodes CASSSGDYGYTF.

This clone showed up just once. The V and J genes are TRBV5-1 and TRBJ1-1, with unresolved D. The V and J ends lost 0 bases and 2 bases respectively, with 11 bases between them. The CDR3 runs to 15 residues. Germline loops: CDR1 SGHRS, CDR2 YFSETQ. CDR3 nucleotide sequence: TGCGCCAGCAGCTTGGCCCCGGCGGGTAACACTGAAGCTTTCTTT. Its translation is CASSLAPAGNTEAFF. The full variable domain, completed using reference TRBV5-1 and TRBJ1-1, is KAGVTQTPRYLIKTRGQQVTLSCSPISGHRSVSWYQQTPGQGLQFLFEYFSETQRNKGNFPGRFSGRQFSNSRSEMNVSTLELGDSALYLCASSLAPAGNTEAFFGQGTRLTVV.

V and J are TRBV5-1 and TRBJ1-1; TRBD1 agrees at 8 bases. CDR1 SGHRS and CDR2 YFSETQ come from the germline V gene. CDR3 length: 15 residues. V shed 3 bases, J shed 1 base, and the junction held 5 bases outside the gene matches. CDR3 in amino acids: CASSSGQVENTEAFF. CDR3 in DNA: TGCGCCAGCAGCTCGGGACAGGTGGAGAACACTGAAGCTTTCTTT.

This clone was found once. The V gene is TRBV28, the J gene TRBJ2-7; possibly TRBD2 for D (5 bases). The CDR3 runs to 15 residues. CDR1 and CDR2 from the germline V gene are MDHEN and SYDVKM. Trimming pared 3 bases from V and 1 base from J, leaving 13 bases between. CDR3 sequence: CASSFPGGLSYEQYF. CDR3 DNA: TGTGCCAGCAGTTTCCCAGGAGGTTTATCCTACGAGCAGTACTTC.

The V and J genes are TRBV11-2 and TRBJ1-5; 9 bases map to TRBD1. Germline-derived CDR1 and CDR2 are SGHAT and FQNNGV. This CDR3 region has 17 residues. The V segment lost 7 bases and the J segment 9 bases; nucleotides outside the gene matches: 19. CDR3 sequence: CASILARGQGGARPQHF. The CDR3 DNA follows: TGTGCCAGCATATTGGCGAGGGGACAGGGAGGGGCTAGGCCCCAGCATTTT.

This clone was recorded many times. The chain is built from TRBV7-9 and TRBJ1-4; the match to TRBD1 covers 7 bases. With V trimmed by 6 bases and J by 5 bases, 6 bases remained unmatched. Germline CDR1 and CDR2: SEHNR and FQNEAQ (reference sequence). This CDR3 has 14 residues. CDR3 sequence reads: CASSSRQGNEKLFF. CDR3 sequence (DNA): TGTGCCAGCAGTTCACGACAGGGCAATGAAAAACTGTTTTTT. Full variable domain (outside the CDR3, taken from reference TRBV7-9 and TRBJ1-4): DTGVSQNPRHKITKRGQNVTFRCDPISEHNRLYWYRQTLGQGPEFLTYFQNEAQLEKSRLLSDRFSAERPKGSFSTLEIQRTEQGDSAMYLCASSSRQGNEKLFFGSGTQLSVL.

This rearrangement joins TRBV19 to TRBJ1-2; 10 positions match TRBD1. The germline V gene has CDR1 LNHDA and CDR2 SQIVND (reference sequence). The CDR3 has 18 amino acids. V was clipped by 10 bases and J by 4 bases; unmatched bases: 21. The CDR3 protein is CATLEGAGQGTGSYGYTF. The CDR3 DNA sequence: TGTGCCACCCTCGAGGGAGCGGGACAGGGGACCGGATCCTATGGCTACACCTTC. Drawing the rest from reference TRBV19 and TRBJ1-2, the complete variable domain is DGGITQSPKYLFRKEGQNVTLSCEQNLNHDAMYWYRQDPGQGLRLIYYSQIVNDFQKGDIAEGYSVSREKKESFPLTVTSAQKNPTAFYLCATLEGAGQGTGSYGYTFGSGTRLTVV.

In its sample, this clone was seen a few times. The chain is built from TRBV10-3 and TRBJ1-1, with 8 nucleotides matching TRBD1. CDR1 is ENHRY, CDR2 SYGVKD, per germline. The V gene end was trimmed by 6 bases and the J gene end by 6 bases; junction bases not matched to a gene: 9. The CDR3 consists of 14 residues. The CDR3 nucleotides are TGTGCCATCAGGGACAGGGTTCAGGAGTCTGAAGCTTTCTTT. Translating it yields CAIRDRVQESEAFF.

The rearrangement uses TRBV5-6 and TRBJ2-5, with 7 bases identical to TRBD1. Germline V gene lookup returns CDR1 SGHDT and CDR2 YYEEEE. Trimming took 5 bases from V and 3 from J; bases not matched to a gene: 7. CDR3 size: 14 residues. DNA of the CDR3: TGTGCCAGCAGTGAGACAGGGTGGGAAGAGACCCAGTACTTC. Protein product: CASSETGWEETQYF.

The chain has TRBV20-1 and TRBJ1-2; D is unresolved. Trimming removed 6 bases at V and 1 base at J, with 6 bases between. Looked up from germline, CDR1 is DFQATT and CDR2 is SNEGSKA (reference sequence). The CDR3 covers 11 residues. This chain's CDR3 is CSAPINYGYTF. For the CDR3, the DNA is TGCAGTGCACCTATTAACTATGGCTACACCTTC.

The rearrangement uses TRBV11-2 and TRBJ2-7; the match to TRBD1 covers 10 bases. Germline V gene data show CDR1 as SGHAT and CDR2 as FQNNGV. The junction had 3 bases not matched to a gene; V was cut back by 1 base and J by 3 bases. The CDR3 extends over 15 amino acids. CDR3 in amino acids: CASSLAGDRGYEQYF. As DNA, the CDR3 is TGTGCCAGCAGCTTAGCCGGGGACAGGGGCTACGAGCAGTACTTC.

This clone was counted once. The chain employs TRBV28 and TRBJ2-2, with D tentatively TRBD1 (6 bases). With 5 bases removed from V and 1 base from J, the gap between germline ends came to 8 bases. The CDR3 consists of 14 residues. Germline lookup yields CDR1 MDHEN and CDR2 SYDVKM. The CDR3: CASSPGQNTGELFF. The CDR3, as DNA: TGTGCCAGCAGTCCGGGACAGAACACCGGGGAGCTGTTTTTT.

This clone was seen just once. The chain couples TRBV11-3 to TRBJ2-5; possible D gene TRBD2, 6 bases. Trimming took off 5 bases at V and 4 bases at J, with 11 bases between the two ends. The CDR3 covers 13 residues. Per germline, CDR1 SGHNT and CDR2 YENEEA. For the CDR3, the DNA is TGTGCCAGCAGCCCTAGCGAGCGAGAGACCCAGTACTTC. Translated: CASSPSERETQYF.

The rearrangement joins TRBV28 to TRBJ1-2; 11 nucleotides line up with TRBD1. With V trimmed by 7 bases and J by 8 bases, 18 bases remained unmatched. This CDR3 is 17 amino acids long. Germline V lookup: CDR1 MDHEN, CDR2 SYDVKM. The CDR3 region has the DNA TGTGCCAGCACCCTTGGGGGGGCCTCGGGACAGGGGGAAGGCTACACCTTC. Its translation is CASTLGGASGQGEGYTF.

The V gene is TRBV7-3, the J gene TRBJ2-3; D perhaps matches TRBD2 (7 bases). CDR3 length equals 19 residues. From germline, CDR1 is SGHTA and CDR2 FQGTGA. The V end was cut by 0 bases, the J end by 4 bases, with 23 bases between. Here the CDR3 reads CASSLTALNAGAPPDTQYF. In DNA form, the CDR3 reads TGTGCCAGCAGCTTAACTGCCCTTAACGCGGGGGCGCCCCCAGATACGCAGTATTTT.

This chain joins TRBV6-6 and TRBJ1-2; D gene ambiguous. In germline, CDR1 is MNHNY, CDR2 SVGAGI (reference sequence). This CDR3 contains 14 residues. Trimming stripped 2 bases from V and 4 bases from J, with 11 bases between. The DNA of the CDR3 is TGTGCCAGCAGTTACGCCGAACGGTCCTATGGCTACACCTTC. It encodes CASSYAERSYGYTF.